The 14 T cell receptor beta chains given below trace back to one sample, sequenced in a study of technical replicates of blood from a handful of donors. Assay used: immunoSEQ multiplex PCR; TCRdb lists only in-frame clones, some missing. The sample shows 75,000 to 95,000 clones, around 90% of them seen only once. Sequencing was done on a sample of T cells isolated from PBMCs. The receptors here all came from a human donor in good health.

The J gene is TRBJ1-1, the V gene TRBV5-1; possibly TRBD1 for D (5 bases). The length of the CDR3 is 16 residues. V lost 0 bases and J 1 base, leaving 13 bases between the germline ends. The V gene's germline CDR1 is SGHRS and CDR2 YFSETQ. The CDR3 is CASSLVSGRTNTEAFF. The DNA for the CDR3 is TGCGCCAGCAGCTTGGTTTCAGGGCGGACGAACACTGAAGCTTTCTTT.

The rearrangement joins TRBV28 to TRBJ1-2; 8 bases agree with TRBD1. Looked up from germline, CDR1 is MDHEN and CDR2 is SYDVKM. The length of the CDR3 is 16 residues. The junction had 9 bases not matched to a gene; V was cut back by 2 bases and J by 4 bases. The CDR3 is CASSLDRGFTTYGYTF. The DNA of the CDR3 is TGTGCCAGCAGTTTAGACAGGGGTTTTACCACCTATGGCTACACCTTC.

The rearrangement uses TRBV28 and TRBJ2-7; a possible D gene is TRBD2 (6 bases). CDR3 length: 14 residues. V was pared by 3 bases and J by 2 bases, with 11 bases between. Germline loops: CDR1 MDHEN, CDR2 SYDVKM. Here the CDR3 reads CASSLGGVPYEQYF. The CDR3 region has the DNA TGTGCCAGCAGTTTGGGCGGGGTCCCCTACGAGCAGTACTTC.

This clone was seen a handful of times. CDR3 sequence: CASSLETGLGTEAFF. In DNA form, the CDR3 reads TGTGCCAGCAGTTTGGAAACAGGGTTGGGCACTGAAGCTTTCTTT. This chain joins TRBV27 and TRBJ1-1; maybe TRBD1 (6 bases). Germline assignment: CDR1 MNHEY and CDR2 SMNVEV (reference sequence). Trimming shortened V by 3 bases and J by 4 bases, and 15 bases separated the two germline ends. The CDR3 is 15 amino acids.

The rearrangement joins TRBV11-2 to TRBJ2-7, with TRBD2 identical over 11 bases. Germline V gene lookup returns CDR1 SGHAT and CDR2 FQNNGV. The CDR3 spans 16 residues. J gave up 2 bases and V 5 bases, and 8 bases lay outside the gene matches. The CDR3 DNA follows: TGTGCCAGCAGCGCAGTCACTAGCGGGGGCACCTACGAGCAGTACTTC. As protein: CASSAVTSGGTYEQYF.

This clone was detected only once. The chain recombines TRBV19 with TRBJ2-1, with TRBD2 as a possible D gene (5 bases). The CDR3 consists of 18 residues. The ends were cut back, 6 bases at V and 2 bases at J, with 23 bases in the middle. Germline loops: CDR1 LNHDA, CDR2 SQIVND (reference sequence). CDR3 in amino acids: CASRLGGPIASPYNEQFF. Written as DNA, the CDR3 is TGTGCCAGTAGGCTTGGAGGACCCATAGCTTCGCCCTACAATGAGCAGTTCTTC. Full variable domain (rest looked up from reference TRBV19 and TRBJ2-1): DGGITQSPKYLFRKEGQNVTLSCEQNLNHDAMYWYRQDPGQGLRLIYYSQIVNDFQKGDIAEGYSVSREKKESFPLTVTSAQKNPTAFYLCASRLGGPIASPYNEQFFGPGTRLTVL.

This clone came up a few times. The chain recombines TRBV2 with TRBJ1-1, with 7 bases that match TRBD1. The CDR3 length is 13 residues. Germline V gene data show CDR1 as SNHLY and CDR2 as FYNNEI. The V gene end was trimmed by 7 bases and the J gene end by 5 bases; junction bases not matched to a gene: 7. The CDR3 sequence is CASITGEETEAFF. The CDR3 coding sequence is TGTGCCAGCATTACAGGGGAGGAAACTGAAGCTTTCTTT.

The J gene is TRBJ1-3, the V gene TRBV7-9; D is undetermined. The germline V gene has CDR1 SEHNR and CDR2 FQNEAQ (reference sequence). The CDR3 is 11 amino acids. The V and J ends lost 4 bases and 6 bases respectively, with 4 bases between them. In nucleotides, the CDR3 is TGTGCCAGCAGCTCTACAAACACCATATATTTT. Encoded protein: CASSSTNTIYF.

The chain links TRBV19 to TRBJ2-1, with a weak D call TRBD2 (6 bases). The V and J ends lost 4 bases and 9 bases respectively, with 13 bases between them. The CDR3 runs to 13 residues. Germline assignment: CDR1 LNHDA and CDR2 SQIVND (reference sequence). The CDR3 sequence: CASSNDRRVEQFF. The CDR3 DNA reads as TGTGCCAGTAGTAACGATAGGAGGGTTGAGCAGTTCTTC.

The chain carries TRBV10-3 and TRBJ2-7, with 13 positions matching TRBD2. The junction had 7 bases not matched to a gene; V was cut back by 6 bases and J by 2 bases. The germline V gene has CDR1 ENHRY and CDR2 SYGVKD. The CDR3 runs to 16 residues. CDR3 sequence: CAISGTSGKPTYEQYF. The CDR3 bases are TGTGCCATCAGCGGGACTAGCGGGAAGCCAACCTACGAGCAGTACTTC.

The chain couples TRBV5-5 to TRBJ2-7; 8 bases are a match to TRBD1. CDR1 and CDR2 from the germline V gene are SGHKS and YYEKEE (reference sequence). CDR3 length: 15 residues. Losses at the gene ends were 4 bases for V and 0 bases for J; bases not matched to a gene: 6. The CDR3 nucleotides read TGTGCCAGCAGCATAAGACAGGGGAGCTCCTACGAGCAGTACTTC. It is translated as CASSIRQGSSYEQYF.

This chain connects TRBV19 to TRBJ2-7, with D perhaps TRBD1 (5 bases). V lost 4 bases, J lost 4 bases, and 11 bases lay in between. The CDR3 is 13 amino acids. Germline V CDR1 and CDR2: LNHDA, SQIVND (reference sequence). The CDR3 sequence is CASSTQRGYEQYF. The CDR3 region has the DNA TGTGCCAGTAGTACCCAAAGGGGTTACGAGCAGTACTTC.

This rearrangement joins TRBV10-1 to TRBJ1-1; TRBD1 aligns across 10 bases. Germline assignment: CDR1 WNHNN and CDR2 SYGVQD (reference sequence). The V and J ends lost 4 bases and 6 bases, in that order; junction bases with no gene match: 5. The CDR3 runs to 14 residues. Here the CDR3 reads CASSAGTGVPEAFF. For the CDR3, the DNA is TGCGCCAGCAGTGCCGGGACAGGGGTCCCTGAAGCTTTCTTT.

V usage is TRBV4-1 and J usage is TRBJ2-7, with D hard to call. CDR1 MGHRA and CDR2 YSYEKL come from the germline V gene. The CDR3 sequence is 14 residues long. The V and J ends lost 4 bases and 2 bases respectively, with 12 bases between them. The CDR3 region is CASSLPGPTYEQYF. As DNA, the CDR3 is TGCGCCAGCAGCCTTCCGGGTCCTACCTACGAGCAGTACTTC.